The clone carrying this TCR beta chain appeared a few times. This entry belongs to a study of T cells after yellow fever vaccination. TCRdb re-derived calls from the 5' RACE reads in MiXCR, one entry per CDR3 protein. The data contain 150,000 to 200,000 distinct CDR3 sequences, over 7% of them seen just once; the ten biggest clones take up around 33%. The CDR3 has 15 residues. Losses at the gene ends were 3 bases for V and 4 bases for J; bases not matched to a gene: 4. Germline CDR1 is SGHTA and CDR2 is FQGNSA. The receptor was derived from a man aged 18-30 years who received the YFV17D yellow fever vaccine. This specimen was CD8+ T cells sorted from PBMCs, taken 45 days after the yellow fever booster vaccination. The genes are TRBV7-2 and TRBJ2-5, with TRBD2 matching 11 bases. CDR3 amino acids: CASSLFSGGAETQYF. The CDR3 DNA sequence: TGTGCCAGCAGCTTGTTTAGCGGGGGGGCAGAGACCCAGTACTTC.